The 7 T cell receptor beta chains listed next were all sequenced from one sample in a study of blood T cell repertoires in COVID-19. Some clones are missing from TCRdb's copy, which holds only in-frame ones; the method was immunoSEQ multiplex PCR. This sample yields about 260,000 clones, of which 86% are seen a single time; about 2.1% belongs to the top ten. Input material: peripheral blood. Receptor source: a man younger than 40 with active or convalescent COVID-19.

The chain couples TRBV9 to TRBJ1-1; D is uncertain. Germline V lookup: CDR1 SGDLS, CDR2 YYNGEE. This CDR3 comprises 15 residues. V lost 0 bases to trimming and J lost 1 base, with 10 bases between them. CDR3 protein: CASSVVSQRNTEAFF. CDR3 in DNA: TGTGCCAGCAGCGTAGTTTCACAGAGGAACACTGAAGCTTTCTTT.

V is TRBV20-1 and J is TRBJ1-1; D remains unclear. The germline gives CDR1 DFQATT, CDR2 SNEGSKA (reference sequence). The CDR3 has 11 residues. V was trimmed by 6 bases and J by 0 bases, leaving 5 bases between them. The CDR3 DNA is TGCAGTGCCTTCTTGAACACTGAAGCTTTCTTT. Translating gives CSAFLNTEAFF.

This rearrangement joins TRBV9 to TRBJ2-5; 7 bases are a match to TRBD1. CDR3 length equals 15 residues. J was trimmed by 2 bases and V by 2 bases; bases with no gene match: 6. CDR1 and CDR2 from the germline V gene are SGDLS and YYNGEE. The chain's CDR3 is CASSVAGGVQETQYF. The CDR3 bases are TGTGCCAGCAGCGTTGCAGGGGGAGTTCAAGAGACCCAGTACTTC.

The genes are TRBV9 and TRBJ2-2; TRBD1 matches 8 bases. CDR3 length equals 16 residues. Germline-derived CDR1 and CDR2 are SGDLS and YYNGEE. Trimming at V came to 2 bases and at J to 6 bases, leaving 9 bases not matched to a gene. This chain's CDR3 is CASSVHVYRGAGELFF. CDR3 nucleotides: TGTGCCAGCAGCGTCCACGTTTACAGGGGGGCCGGGGAGCTGTTTTTT. The full variable domain, rest sourced from reference TRBV9 and TRBJ2-2, is DSGVTQTPKHLITATGQRVTLRCSPRSGDLSVYWYQQSLDQGLQFLIQYYNGEERAKGNILERFSAQQFPDLHSELNLSSLELGDSALYFCASSVHVYRGAGELFFGEGSRLTVL.

The rearrangement links TRBV6-5 to TRBJ1-4; 7 bases match TRBD1. CDR1 is MNHEY and CDR2 is SVGAGI in the germline V gene. V was clipped by 6 bases and J by 6 bases; unmatched bases: 10. CDR3 size: 15 residues. The chain's CDR3 is CASSPSRGWDEKLFF. The CDR3 DNA reads TGTGCCAGCAGCCCCTCCAGGGGGTGGGATGAAAAACTGTTTTTT.

The rearrangement links TRBV24-1 to TRBJ2-3, with 9 bases lining up with TRBD1. Germline V gives CDR1 KGHDR, CDR2 SFDVKD. Trimming took 6 bases from V and 3 from J; bases not matched to a gene: 3. The CDR3 spans 14 residues. The CDR3 region has the DNA TGTGCCACCAGTACAGGGGGCATTACAGATACGCAGTATTTT. Amino acids: CATSTGGITDTQYF.

The V call is TRBV18, the J call TRBJ2-2, with TRBD2 as a possible D gene (5 bases). Germline V CDR1 and CDR2: KGHSH, LQKENI. The CDR3 extends over 14 amino acids. V lost 1 base to trimming and J lost 7 bases, with 10 bases between them. In nucleotides, the CDR3 is TGTGCCAGCTCACCACAGCGGTTAAGCGGGGAGCTGTTTTTT. It is translated as CASSPQRLSGELFF.